The clone carrying this TCR beta chain was recorded many times. A single record per CDR3 protein comes from TCRdb applying MiXCR to the PCR reads. The sample holds 85,000 to 100,000 distinct CDR3 sequences, 20% to 30% seen once. Per germline, CDR1 MNHEY and CDR2 SVGEGT. V was pared by 6 bases and J by 1 base, with 9 bases between. CDR3 size: 13 residues. This sample stems from a study of molecular identifiers for immune sequencing clone quantification. The V gene is TRBV6-2 or TRBV6-3, the J gene TRBJ1-1, with D possibly being TRBD1 (5 bases). The receptor was isolated from a human donor in good health. Some libraries in this study had Jurkat cell RNA spiked in. Source material: naive CD8+ T cells from blood, with Jurkat cell RNA spiked in. The subset: FACS-sorted CD8+CD4-CCR7+CD45RA+ naive T cells. The CDR3 nucleotides read TGTGCCAGCAGCAGGACAAAGAACACTGAAGCTTTCTTT. Translation: CASSRTKNTEAFF.